These 12 T cell receptor beta chains originate from one sample sequenced in a study of cytomegalovirus exposure and HLA in healthy donors. 60 Vbeta and 13 Jbeta primers were used in PCR. This table comes from immunoSEQ multiplex PCR, and its TCRdb copy is limited to in-frame clones, with some not included. The sample contains about 99,000 clones, under 85% of which appear only once. Sequenced: PBMCs. These receptors were collected from a man aged 50-60 years in good health and CMV-seropositive.

The chain joins TRBV27 to TRBJ2-7; 8 bases are a match to TRBD2. Germline V gene lookup returns CDR1 MNHEY and CDR2 SMNVEV (reference sequence). The junction had 13 bases not matched to a gene; V was cut back by 5 bases and J by 4 bases. This CDR3 spans 16 amino acids. CDR3 sequence reads: CASSPLLSGSRYEQYF. DNA of the CDR3: TGTGCCAGCAGTCCCCTCTTGAGCGGGAGTCGGTACGAGCAGTACTTC.

Written as DNA, the CDR3 is TGTGCCAGCAGAGGAACGTCAGACGCAGGCCAGTACTTC. Its protein is CASRGTSDAGQYF. The rearrangement links TRBV6-1 to TRBJ2-5; D not certain. V lost 6 bases, J lost 10 bases, and 18 bases lay in between. In germline, CDR1 is MNHNS, CDR2 SASEGT. The CDR3 is made up of 13 amino acids.

This rearrangement joins TRBV28 to TRBJ2-5; TRBD1 is a possible D gene (5 bases). The V end lost 5 bases, the J end lost 1 base, and 14 bases lay between the germline ends. This CDR3 spans 15 amino acids. Germline CDR1 is MDHEN and CDR2 is SYDVKM. CDR3 nucleotides: TGTGCCAGCAGTCCGCCCCGGACATCCCAAGAGACCCAGTACTTC. It codes for CASSPPRTSQETQYF.

The CDR3 loop is CASSPEVQGRSYEQYF. CDR3 nucleotide sequence: TGTGCCAGCTCACCAGAAGTTCAGGGAAGGTCCTACGAGCAGTACTTC. The chain links TRBV18 to TRBJ2-7; a possible D gene is TRBD1 (5 bases). The CDR3 is 16 residues long. V was cut by 2 bases and J by 1 base, with 15 bases left in between. Looked up from germline, CDR1 is KGHSH and CDR2 is LQKENI.

The V call is TRBV6-4, the J call TRBJ2-7; TRBD1 matches at 8 bases. The CDR3 runs 15 residues. V was clipped by 3 bases and J by 3 bases; unmatched bases: 7. Germline CDR1 is MRHNA and CDR2 is SNTAGT. The CDR3 bases are TGTGCCAGCAGTGAAGCGCAACAGGGGGGCTACGAGCAGTACTTC. As protein: CASSEAQQGGYEQYF.

The V and J genes are TRBV10-3 and TRBJ2-7; 10 positions match TRBD1. The CDR3 runs to 13 residues. The V gene's germline CDR1 is ENHRY and CDR2 SYGVKD. The trim removed 4 bases at V and 5 bases at J, leaving 2 bases unmatched. The CDR3 region has the DNA TGTGCCATCAGTGGGACAGGGGGGGACGAGCAGTACTTC. Its protein is CAISGTGGDEQYF.

J is TRBJ2-7 and V is TRBV4-3, with D possibly TRBD2 on 7 matching bases. This CDR3 comprises 15 residues. The germline V gene encodes CDR1 LGHNA and CDR2 YSLEER. Trimming stripped 1 base from V and 2 bases from J, with 12 bases between. For the CDR3, the DNA is TGCGCCAGCAGCCAAGGAGGGGGGGACCCCTACGAGCAGTACTTC. Residues: CASSQGGGDPYEQYF.

This CDR3 is CASSRGTGLIYGYTF. CDR3 in DNA: TGTGCCAGTAGCCGTGGGACAGGGTTGATCTATGGCTACACCTTC. The J gene is TRBJ1-2, the V gene TRBV19, with 9 bases that match TRBD1. The germline V gene has CDR1 LNHDA and CDR2 SQIVND (reference sequence). This CDR3 region has 15 residues. V was clipped by 6 bases and J by 4 bases; unmatched bases: 9.

CDR3 sequence (DNA): TGCGCCAGCAGCCAGGCTAGCGGGAGAACAGATACGCAGTATTTT. This gives the protein CASSQASGRTDTQYF. V usage is TRBV4-3 and J usage is TRBJ2-3, with 10 bases that match TRBD2. V gave up 3 bases and J gave up 3 bases; unmatched junction bases: 3. CDR1 is LGHNA, CDR2 YSLEER, per germline. This CDR3 is built from 15 residues.

The CDR3 bases are TGTGCCAGCAGCAACAGGGGCCCGGGGGACGAGCAGTACTTC. It codes for CASSNRGPGDEQYF. J is TRBJ2-7 and V is TRBV6-5, with a weak D call TRBD1 (7 bases). V shed 6 bases and J shed 5 bases, with 17 bases lying between them. From germline, CDR1 is MNHEY and CDR2 SVGAGI. This CDR3 has 14 amino acids.

This clone has just one count. The chain carries TRBV27 and TRBJ2-2, with D perhaps TRBD2 (6 bases). The CDR3 has 16 amino acids. Trimming stripped 6 bases from V and 1 base from J, with 15 bases between. Germline loops: CDR1 MNHEY, CDR2 SMNVEV (reference sequence). The CDR3 DNA reads as TGTGCCAGCAGCAACCCGGGACTTATGAACACCGGGGAGCTGTTTTTT. It specifies CASSNPGLMNTGELFF.

This clone was detected only once. The chain couples TRBV10-2 to TRBJ1-1, with D possibly matching TRBD1 (5 bases). Germline CDR1 and CDR2: WSHSY and SAAADI. V lost 4 bases, J lost 5 bases, and 11 bases lay in between. This CDR3 spans 13 amino acids. CDR3 protein: CASSGAGRTEAFF. CDR3 DNA: TGCGCCAGCAGTGGGGCAGGGAGGACTGAAGCTTTCTTT.